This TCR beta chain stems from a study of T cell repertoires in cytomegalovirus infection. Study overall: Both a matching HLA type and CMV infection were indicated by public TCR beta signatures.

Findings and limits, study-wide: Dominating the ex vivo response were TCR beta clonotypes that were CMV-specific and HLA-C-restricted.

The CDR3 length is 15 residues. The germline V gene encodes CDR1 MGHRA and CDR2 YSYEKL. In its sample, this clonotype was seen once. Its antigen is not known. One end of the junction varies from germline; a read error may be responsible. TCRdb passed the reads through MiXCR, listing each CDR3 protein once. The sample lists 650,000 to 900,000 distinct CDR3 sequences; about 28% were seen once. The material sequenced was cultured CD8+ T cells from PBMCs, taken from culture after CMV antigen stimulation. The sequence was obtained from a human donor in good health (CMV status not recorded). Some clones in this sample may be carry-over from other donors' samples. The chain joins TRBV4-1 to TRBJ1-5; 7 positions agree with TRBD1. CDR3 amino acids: CASSQGQGSNQPQRF. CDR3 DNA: TGCGCCAGCAGCCAAGGACAGGGTAGTAATCAGCCCCAGCGTTTT.